The sequence of this T cell receptor (beta chain) was determined in a study of T cell responses to AZD1222 COVID-19 vaccine (dated by TCRdb to about 2021). Study-level background: A total of approximately 250 trial participants underwent TCR sequencing, of whom about 200 had received two doses of AZD1222 and roughly 26 had received two doses of the MenACWY control vaccine. Trial participants were enrolled by age into subgroups of 18-55, 56-69 and 70-plus years, and 148, 28 and 57 TCR-sequenced participants, respectively, were included in these subgroups. Study-level results and caveats: Because no samples from the day 14 peak response were available, repertoires could be characterized only after the peak T cell response. After two AZD1222 doses, spike-specific TCR breadth and depth were significantly higher than at day 0 and than in MenACWY recipients. Most participants were white British and females outnumbered males, and the authors suggested that clonal diversity may have been underestimated. Conclusions about previously exposed vaccinees were limited because only six or seven AZD1222 recipients were SARS-CoV-2 seropositive at baseline. Epitopes outside the regions mutated in the B.1.351 and B.1.1.7 variants were reportedly recognized by nearly half of the unique spike-specific TCRs. CD4 TCRs associated with the vaccine covered the entire spike protein, and the dominant responses were in regions 160-218 and 743-854. The 56-69-year group was small, and its depth increase did not reach significance, likely because of low power.

The V and J ends are trimmed by 2 bases and 1 base, leaving 8 bases between them. Counted from cysteine to phenylalanine, this CDR3 has 14 amino acids. Of all the DNA, just the CDR3 is kept, 42 bases in frame from base 1. The germline V gene specifies SGHTA as CDR1 and FQGNSA as CDR2. A remark on this clone: The antigen this receptor binds is unknown. No base quality information exists; no much larger clone differs at one position.

The CDR3 regions of human TCRbeta chains were analyzed by immunosequencing. Processing in the source paper ran as follows. Repertoire TCRs were checked for matches against a reference library of SARS-CoV-2-specific TCRs that had been generated using the MIRA antigen-specificity platform. Breadth was defined as the fraction of unique TCRs that were SARS-CoV-2-associated. Depth was defined as the fraction of total T cells that were SARS-CoV-2-associated. Using the MIRA data, each spike-specific TCR was mapped to the spike region that the TCR reacts to and placed in a CD4 or CD8 class. Log10-transformed breadth and depth values were compared by one-way ANOVA with Sidak's multiple comparisons tests. TCRdb stores this immuneACCESS table with in-frame sequences only. Part of the clones is absent; in the studies checked, under half of the shortfall reflects unresolved V genes, and no reason is known for the rest. V and J calls and clone size are as listed in that table; D and trimming were resolved from the DNA. The sample contains 77,000 or so clones, around 86% of them found a single time. Of the sample, around 19% is held by the ten largest clones.

Reading the label with the study, this specimen's time point is: about 28 days (+/-7) after the second vaccine dose. AZD1222 recipients whose second dose came at about 4 weeks and those whose second dose came at about 12 weeks were combined into one group, since spike-specific TCR depth and breadth did not differ between the two schedules. Vaccinee samples were obtained from the UK trials COV001 and COV002, which included a single-blind randomized controlled phase 2/3 trial of AZD1222 (ChAdOx1 nCoV-19) in healthy adults. For TCRbeta chain sequencing, PBMC samples from trial participants were taken at day 0 and at day 28 after the second dose.

The receptor comes from an adult who received the AZD1222 COVID-19 vaccine. The sample was peripheral blood, taken 28 days after the second AZD1222 dose. This chain joins TRBV7-2 to TRBJ1-1; a confident D gene designation cannot be given. The DNA sequence is as follows: TGTGCCAGCAGCTTAATGCCGGGGAACACTGAAGCTTTCTTT. This gives the protein CASSLMPGNTEAFF.